This TCR beta chain was sequenced in a study of shared clonotypes between healthy human individuals. It was CD45RO-negative cells, positively selected for CCR7, that made up naive CD8 cells, with terminally differentiated effector memory CD45RA+ cells excluded. As for this clone: No antigen is known for it.

Sequencing was performed with immunoSEQ multiplex PCR; in TCRdb, only in-frame clones are kept and a portion is missing. The table shows about 2 million clones, with 85% to 95% occurring only once. Study-wide results and caveats: Relative to clonotypes present in all four donors, those not shared had lower generation probabilities.

Sequenced material: naive CD8+ T cells sorted from blood. The clonotype was recovered from a man between 18 and 35 years old in good health.

This chain's CDR3 is CASERGPYNEQFF. The CDR3 nucleotides are TGTGCCAGCGAGCGGGGGCCCTACAATGAGCAGTTCTTC. The genes are TRBV19 and TRBJ2-1, with 8 positions matching TRBD2. V lost 9 bases and J lost 2; bases outside the gene matches: 3. Per germline, CDR1 LNHDA and CDR2 SQIVND (reference sequence). This CDR3 region has 13 residues. Complete variable domain (other parts from reference TRBV19 and TRBJ2-1): DGGITQSPKYLFRKEGQNVTLSCEQNLNHDAMYWYRQDPGQGLRLIYYSQIVNDFQKGDIAEGYSVSREKKESFPLTVTSAQKNPTAFYLCASERGPYNEQFFGPGTRLTVL.